The T cell receptor (beta chain) under discussion was sequenced for a study of shared clonotypes between healthy human individuals. In this sample, this clone turned up once. Antigen unknown. Study-level results: The study sampled only blood, and tissue repertoires likely differ.

Profiled with immunoSEQ multiplex PCR; TCRdb holds only in-frame clones, not every one. The data show hundreds of thousands of clones, with 90% to 97% seen just once and roughly 0.06% held by the top ten. The sequencing sample was made of naive CD4+ T cells sorted from blood. Noted subset: CD45RA+ positively selected. This TCR derives from a woman aged 25 to 39 in good health.

Here the CDR3 DNA reads TGTGCCAGCACCTTCGGCCGGGGATACGGCTACACCTTC. This translates into CASTFGRGYGYTF. The chain carries TRBV7-9 and TRBJ1-2; D unclear. Trimming pared 7 bases from V and 8 bases from J, leaving 17 bases between. Germline V CDR1 and CDR2: SEHNR, FQNEAQ (reference sequence). The CDR3 has 13 amino acids. Looking up the rest from reference TRBV7-9 and TRBJ1-2 gives the full variable domain: DTGVSQNPRHKITKRGQNVTFRCDPISEHNRLYWYRQTLGQGPEFLTYFQNEAQLEKSRLLSDRFSAERPKGSFSTLEIQRTEQGDSAMYLCASTFGRGYGYTFGSGTRLTVV.